This TCR beta chain was identified during a study of CD8 T cells in ankylosing spondylitis. TCRdb ran MiXCR on the 5' RACE reads and lists one entry per CDR3 protein. The sample gives under 950,000 distinct CDR3 sequences, around 19% of which show up once; 19% is in the top ten. Study findings and constraints: There was a TCR beta motif, made of several highly homologous variants, that appeared characteristic of ankylosing spondylitis blood.

Note on this clonotype: What it recognizes is unknown.

The CDR3 length is 15 residues. V shed 4 bases, J shed 3 bases, and the junction held 5 bases outside the gene matches. CDR1 is SGHVS and CDR2 is FQNEAQ in the germline V gene. This chain connects TRBV7-8 to TRBJ1-1; 10 bases agree with TRBD1. The sequencing input was blood, either unsorted or a sorted T cell fraction (not recorded which). The clonotype was recovered from a male donor with ankylosing spondylitis. CDR3 protein: CASSSRDRGYTEAFF. Here the CDR3 DNA reads TGTGCCAGCAGCTCCCGGGACAGGGGATACACTGAAGCTTTCTTT. Drawing the rest from reference TRBV7-8 and TRBJ1-1, the complete variable domain is GAGVSQSPRYKVAKRGQDVALRCDPISGHVSLFWYQQALGQGPEFLTYFQNEAQLDKSGLPSDRFFAERPEGSVSTLKIQRTQQEDSAVYLCASSSRDRGYTEAFFGQGTRLTVV.